These 11 T cell receptor beta chains came from one sample sequenced in a study of cytomegalovirus exposure and HLA in healthy donors. 60 Vbeta and 13 Jbeta primers were used in PCR. Generated by immunoSEQ multiplex PCR, the TCRdb table keeps only in-frame clones and is missing some. The table includes a few hundred thousand clones, about 80% detected once. Sequenced material: PBMCs. The receptors were gathered from a woman between 25 and 40 years old in good health and CMV-seronegative.

J is TRBJ2-1 and V is TRBV30, with D maybe TRBD2 (6 bases). Germline loops: CDR1 GTSNPN, CDR2 SVGIG (reference sequence). The CDR3 totals 14 residues. V lost 8 bases, J lost 3 bases, and 17 bases lay in between. CDR3 sequence reads: CAQPSPGSYNEQFF. The DNA for the CDR3 is TGTGCCCAGCCCTCCCCCGGGAGCTACAATGAGCAGTTCTTC.

The chain is built from TRBV10-1 and TRBJ2-3, with D possibly being TRBD1 (6 bases). The CDR3 is 17 amino acids. Trimming cost V 6 bases and J 0 bases, with 19 bases left between them. The germline CDR1 and CDR2 sequences are WNHNN and SYGVQD (reference sequence). Written as DNA, the CDR3 is TGCGCCAGCAGCCCCTCACGTTACAGGGAAAGCACAGATACGCAGTATTTT. Translated, it gives CASSPSRYRESTDTQYF.

The chain has TRBV5-1 and TRBJ2-3; D may be TRBD2 (6 bases). This CDR3 is 15 amino acids long. Trimming shortened V by 2 bases and J by 1 base, and 11 bases separated the two germline ends. Germline values: CDR1 SGHRS, CDR2 YFSETQ. CDR3 DNA: TGCGCCAGCAGCTTAGGGCGACTAGGCACAGATACGCAGTATTTT. Its translation is CASSLGRLGTDTQYF. The full variable domain, rest sourced from reference TRBV5-1 and TRBJ2-3, is KAGVTQTPRYLIKTRGQQVTLSCSPISGHRSVSWYQQTPGQGLQFLFEYFSETQRNKGNFPGRFSGRQFSNSRSEMNVSTLELGDSALYLCASSLGRLGTDTQYFGPGTRLTVL.

This chain joins TRBV6-5 and TRBJ2-3; TRBD2 might be the D (5 bases). Trimming removed 4 bases from V and 3 bases from J, with 14 bases in between. CDR3 length: 15 amino acids. Germline CDR1 MNHEY, CDR2 SVGAGI. CDR3 coding DNA: TGTGCCAGCAGTTCCGTCAACTCGGGGACAGATACGCAGTATTTT. This translates into CASSSVNSGTDTQYF.

The chain combines TRBV9 with TRBJ2-1, with 9 bases matching TRBD2. The CDR3 extends over 13 amino acids. In germline, CDR1 is SGDLS, CDR2 YYNGEE. Trimming cost V 0 bases and J 13 bases; bases outside gene matches: 5. CDR3 sequence (DNA): TGTGCCAGCAGCGTAGGGTCTAGCGGGAATCAGTTCTTC. This codes for CASSVGSSGNQFF.

This clone was seen just once. This chain connects TRBV5-1 to TRBJ2-3; 8 bases align to TRBD1. V dropped 4 bases and J dropped 2; count of bases not matched to a gene: 9. CDR1 SGHRS and CDR2 YFSETQ come from the germline V gene. CDR3 length equals 16 residues. The CDR3 is CASSLAGTGSTDTQYF. The CDR3 DNA reads TGCGCCAGCAGCCTCGCCGGGACAGGATCCACAGATACGCAGTATTTT.

The genes are TRBV6-5 and TRBJ2-2; D unclear. The V gene's germline CDR1 is MNHEY and CDR2 SVGAGI. Trimming took off 2 bases at V and 6 bases at J, with 10 bases between the two ends. The CDR3 runs to 14 residues. The CDR3 sequence is CASSYNSLAGELFF. CDR3 in DNA: TGTGCCAGCAGTTACAACAGTTTGGCCGGGGAGCTGTTTTTT.

The table lists this clone with a few counts. The chain carries TRBV30 and TRBJ2-5; D remains unclear. Gene TRBJ2-7 matches the end of the DNA better, so the J call may be wrong. The CDR3 has 13 residues. From germline, CDR1 is GTSNPN and CDR2 SVGIG (reference sequence). CDR3 DNA: TGTGCCTGGAGTTCAGAAGGCCACTACGAGCAGTACTTC. Encoded protein: CAWSSEGHYEQYF.

This clone was counted between two and nine times. The chain combines TRBV2 with TRBJ2-7; D might be TRBD1 (5 bases). V was clipped by 1 base and J by 3 bases, with 13 bases between them. Germline V lookup: CDR1 SNHLY, CDR2 FYNNEI. The CDR3 is 15 amino acids. CDR3 DNA: TGTGCCAGCAGTGAAGATTCAGGGAATTTCTACGAGCAGTACTTC. Translation: CASSEDSGNFYEQYF.

The chain is built from TRBV29-1 and TRBJ1-5; 8 positions match TRBD1. This CDR3 contains 13 residues. The V segment lost 4 bases and the J segment 5 bases; nucleotides outside the gene matches: 4. Per the germline V gene, CDR1 is SQVTM and CDR2 is ANQGSEA. The CDR3 loop is CSVVGTGDQPQHF. The CDR3 nucleotides read TGCAGCGTTGTAGGGACAGGAGATCAGCCCCAGCATTTT.

The chain carries TRBV6-1 and TRBJ1-1; 10 bases are shared with TRBD1. J gave up 1 base and V 7 bases, and 3 bases lay outside the gene matches. CDR1 is MNHNS, CDR2 SASEGT, per germline. This CDR3 has 14 amino acids. The chain's CDR3 is CASTRDRGNTEAFF. The CDR3 DNA follows: TGTGCCAGCACCAGGGACAGGGGGAACACTGAAGCTTTCTTT.